The sequence of this T cell receptor beta chain was determined in a study of blood T cell repertoires in COVID-19. As for the study in general: Acute-phase and convalescent COVID-19 samples originated in the United States, Italy and Spain. In each case, the material was cDNA or gDNA derived from T cells, B-cell-depleted T cells, or PBMCs.

Libraries were prepared by immunoSEQ multiplex PCR; TCRdb keeps only in-frame clonotypes and omits some of them. Of roughly 140,000 clones in the sample, 88% were seen once. Germline CDR1 and CDR2: SEHNR and FQNEAQ (reference sequence). The ends lost 2 bases at V and 0 bases at J; junction bases unmatched: 6. The CDR3 consists of 16 residues. The sequence came from an older man with acute or convalescent COVID-19. The sequencing input was peripheral blood. J is TRBJ2-5 and V is TRBV7-9; 7 bases fit TRBD2. CDR3 DNA: TGTGCCAGCAGCTTAACAGCGGGGTCATACCAAGAGACCCAGTACTTC. Translation: CASSLTAGSYQETQYF. Full variable domain (rest looked up from reference TRBV7-9 and TRBJ2-5): DTGVSQNPRHKITKRGQNVTFRCDPISEHNRLYWYRQTLGQGPEFLTYFQNEAQLEKSRLLSDRFSAERPKGSFSTLEIQRTEQGDSAMYLCASSLTAGSYQETQYFGPGTRLLVL.